Each of the 26 T cell receptor beta chains below was sequenced from the same sample in a study of response to subunit inactivated influenza vaccine (dated by TCRdb to 2017 to 2018). Libraries were built with RT-PCR. For sequencing, an Illumina HiSeq 2500 was employed. TCRdb took the public reads, trimmed them with fastp at Q25, ran MiXCR for clone calling and kept in-frame beta chains. Identical CDR3 proteins give one entry, which carries the most common genes and DNA. The sample profile shows roughly 500,000 distinct CDR3 sequences; around 25% of them were found once. The top ten constitute 1.5% to 2% of the sample. The material was CD4+ T cells sorted from PBMCs, obtained around 5 days after vaccination. The origin of the receptors is a man in his fifties or sixties who received an inactivated influenza vaccine. Donor details come from another sample of the same person, matched by shared clones.

This clonotype was detected ten times or more. The V and J genes are TRBV12-3 or TRBV12-4 and TRBJ2-1; 8 bases agree with TRBD1. Germline trimming cut 6 bases from V and 2 bases from J; bases unmatched to any gene: 6. This CDR3 contains 15 residues. DNA of the CDR3: TGTGCCAGCAGGGGTCGGACAGGGACCTACAATGAGCAGTTCTTC. This sequence encodes CASRGRTGTYNEQFF.

This clonotype was observed a handful of times. The chain is built from TRBV6-1 and TRBJ2-5; D not certain. V was clipped by 7 bases and J by 1 base, with 7 bases between them. CDR3 length equals 12 residues. Germline V gene sequence: CDR1 MNHNS, CDR2 SASEGT. The CDR3 coding sequence is TGTGCCAGCATAGGTAGCCAAGAGACCCAGTACTTC. This codes for CASIGSQETQYF.

There are a few counts of this clonotype. In nucleotides, the CDR3 is TGTGCCAGCAGCTCCTTGCAGGGGATCGTAGGCTACACCTTC. It codes for CASSSLQGIVGYTF. The chain joins TRBV7-2 to TRBJ1-2, with a tentative D call TRBD1 (6 bases). This CDR3 has 14 residues. In germline, CDR1 is SGHTA, CDR2 FQGNSA. Trimming removed 4 bases at V and 8 bases at J, with 17 bases between.

V and J are TRBV9 and TRBJ1-2; the match to TRBD1 covers 7 bases. This CDR3 comprises 14 residues. Unmatched junction bases numbered 5, after V lost 4 bases and J lost 2 bases. The germline V gene encodes CDR1 SGDLS and CDR2 YYNGEE. The CDR3, as DNA: TGTGCCAGCAGCAACCAGGACAGGAACTATGGCTACACCTTC. The encoded protein is CASSNQDRNYGYTF.

The chain combines TRBV19 with TRBJ2-1; D may be TRBD2 (6 bases). Germline V gene sequence: CDR1 LNHDA, CDR2 SQIVND (reference sequence). The V and J ends lost 6 bases and 0 bases respectively, with 9 bases between them. This CDR3 has 14 amino acids. The CDR3 DNA is TGTGCCAGTAGGATTAGCGGCTCCTACAATGAGCAGTTCTTC. Translation: CASRISGSYNEQFF.

This clonotype has a count of ten or more. The rearrangement joins TRBV28 to TRBJ2-5, with 9 bases lining up with TRBD1. CDR1 is MDHEN, CDR2 SYDVKM, per germline. There are 16 residues in the CDR3. V trimming: 2 bases; J trimming: 7 bases; junction bases outside the gene matches: 11. CDR3 sequence (DNA): TGTGCCAGCAGTTTAATGGGACAGGGTTTGCTCGGGACCCAGTACTTC. Its protein product is CASSLMGQGLLGTQYF.

The rearrangement uses TRBV7-2 and TRBJ2-7, with 8 bases that match TRBD2. This CDR3 comprises 13 residues. Looked up from germline, CDR1 is SGHTA and CDR2 is FQGNSA. The J segment lost 7 bases and the V segment lost 6 bases, leaving 8 bases of the junction unmatched. The CDR3 region is CASRSGGPGEQYF. The DNA for the CDR3 is TGTGCCAGCAGGTCGGGGGGGCCAGGAGAGCAGTACTTC.

The V and J genes are TRBV30 and TRBJ2-6; D is unresolved. Trimming took 2 bases from V and 7 from J, leaving 12 bases between them. Germline values: CDR1 GTSNPN, CDR2 SVGIG (reference sequence). The CDR3 has 14 amino acids. The CDR3 loop reads CAWSMAVLANVLTF. DNA for the CDR3: TGTGCCTGGAGTATGGCAGTACTAGCCAACGTCCTGACTTTC. The full variable domain, in which reference TRBV30 and TRBJ2-6 provide the parts outside the CDR3, is SQTIHQWPATLVQPVGSPLSLECTVEGTSNPNLYWYRQAAGRGLQLLFYSVGIGQISSEVPQNLSASRPQDRQFILSSKKLLLSDSGFYLCAWSMAVLANVLTFGAGSRLTVL.

This clonotype has just a few counts. The J gene is TRBJ2-3, the V gene TRBV5-1; D remains ambiguous. Germline V gives CDR1 SGHRS, CDR2 YFSETQ. The CDR3 loop spans 15 amino acids. V dropped 5 bases and J dropped 0 bases, with 13 bases sitting between them. CDR3 nucleotides: TGCGCCAGCAGAGTCGGGCCAGCGAGCACAGATACGCAGTATTTT. It encodes CASRVGPASTDTQYF.

The chain carries TRBV6-5 and TRBJ1-1; 9 positions agree with TRBD1. With V trimmed by 0 bases and J by 2 bases, 1 base remained unmatched. CDR3 length equals 15 residues. CDR1 and CDR2 (germline): MNHEY, SVGAGI. This chain's CDR3 is CASSYSQGANTEAFF. CDR3 sequence (DNA): TGTGCCAGCAGTTACTCACAGGGGGCAAACACTGAAGCTTTCTTT.

V gene TRBV5-6 combines with J gene TRBJ2-1, with 13 nucleotides matching TRBD2. With V trimmed by 0 bases and J by 6 bases, 9 bases remained unmatched. Germline V gene sequence: CDR1 SGHDT, CDR2 YYEEEE. This CDR3 is 18 amino acids long. The CDR3 protein is CASSLGRGTSGTPNEQFF. The CDR3 DNA follows: TGTGCCAGCAGCTTGGGACGAGGGACTAGCGGGACCCCCAATGAGCAGTTCTTC.

This clonotype was detected only a few times. The chain links TRBV19 to TRBJ2-3; possible D gene TRBD2, 6 bases. The CDR3 runs 17 residues. Germline V CDR1 and CDR2: LNHDA, SQIVND (reference sequence). The germline V and J ends were trimmed by 6 bases and 4 bases, with 23 bases remaining between them. The CDR3 DNA reads as TGTGCCAGTAGCGCCTCGTCTGCTAGCGATTACGCAGATACGCAGTATTTT. Amino acid sequence: CASSASSASDYADTQYF.

V and J are TRBV29-1 and TRBJ1-1, with 7 bases aligning to TRBD1. CDR1 and CDR2 (germline): SQVTM, ANQGSEA. The CDR3 is made up of 12 amino acids. The junction had 6 bases not matched to a gene; V was cut back by 6 bases and J by 5 bases. Here the CDR3 DNA reads TGCAGCGTCCCGGGACAGAGGACTGAAGCTTTCTTT. Amino acid sequence: CSVPGQRTEAFF.

This clonotype was picked up a small number of times. The rearrangement uses TRBV20-1 and TRBJ2-7; 8 positions agree with TRBD2. This CDR3 is 14 amino acids long. The V and J ends lost 7 bases and 0 bases, in that order; junction bases with no gene match: 8. The germline CDR1 and CDR2 sequences are DFQATT and SNEGSKA (reference sequence). The CDR3 region is CSVWGREGSYEQYF. The CDR3 DNA reads as TGCAGTGTCTGGGGACGGGAGGGCTCCTACGAGCAGTACTTC.

The V and J genes are TRBV28 and TRBJ1-2; D is possibly TRBD1 (6 bases). The CDR3 contains 15 residues. Germline CDR1 is MDHEN and CDR2 is SYDVKM. Trimming removed 7 bases at V and 4 bases at J, with 19 bases between. CDR3 loop: CASTTMAGAGYGYTF. In DNA form, the CDR3 reads TGTGCCAGCACAACAATGGCAGGGGCAGGCTATGGCTACACCTTC.

The rearrangement joins TRBV4-3 to TRBJ2-1; 8 positions match TRBD1. The CDR3 runs to 18 residues. Germline values: CDR1 LGHNA, CDR2 YSLEER. After removal of 0 bases from V and 4 bases from J, the junction contained 11 bases not matched to a gene. The CDR3, as DNA: TGCGCCAGCAGCCAAGACCGAGGCAGGGGGCGACCTTACAATGAGCAGTTCTTC. Translated: CASSQDRGRGRPYNEQFF.

The chain uses TRBV18 and TRBJ2-1; the match to TRBD2 covers 10 bases. Germline V gene sequence: CDR1 KGHSH, CDR2 LQKENI. V was clipped by 4 bases and J by 5 bases; unmatched bases: 2. CDR3 size: 14 residues. The CDR3 region is CASSQTSGNNEQFF. In nucleotides, the CDR3 is TGTGCCAGCTCACAAACTAGCGGGAACAATGAGCAGTTCTTC.

The V gene is TRBV7-2, the J gene TRBJ2-7; D gene ambiguous. Per the germline V gene, CDR1 is SGHTA and CDR2 is FQGNSA. CDR3 length: 14 residues. V lost 4 bases, J lost 4 bases, and 14 bases lay in between. CDR3 sequence: CASSSHLGAYEQYF. CDR3 sequence (DNA): TGTGCCAGCAGCTCACACTTGGGCGCTTACGAGCAGTACTTC.

This clonotype occurred a few times. The J gene is TRBJ1-1, the V gene TRBV12-3 or TRBV12-4; D is possibly TRBD1 (5 bases). This CDR3 comprises 14 residues. V was cut by 5 bases and J by 5 bases, with 15 bases left in between. CDR3 amino acids: CASSPGPGVTEAFF. The CDR3 bases are TGTGCCAGCAGTCCGGGACCCGGGGTAACTGAAGCTTTCTTT.

The chain uses TRBV2 and TRBJ2-2; 11 nucleotides agree with TRBD2. The CDR3 loop spans 15 amino acids. Germline V CDR1 and CDR2: SNHLY, FYNNEI. J was trimmed by 3 bases and V by 4 bases; bases with no gene match: 1. CDR3 bases: TGTGCCAGCAGTGGACTAGCGGGATACACCGGGGAGCTGTTTTTT. Translated: CASSGLAGYTGELFF.

This chain uses TRBV12-3 or TRBV12-4 with TRBJ2-3; 10 bases line up with TRBD2. CDR3 length: 16 residues. The junction had 8 bases not matched to a gene; V was cut back by 6 bases and J by 2 bases. The CDR3 protein is CASRGIAGGNTDTQYF. CDR3 DNA sequence: TGTGCCAGCAGGGGGATAGCGGGGGGAAACACAGATACGCAGTATTTT.

The chain couples TRBV20-1 to TRBJ2-1; TRBD2 might be the D (5 bases). This CDR3 is 16 amino acids long. Germline V gene sequence: CDR1 DFQATT, CDR2 SNEGSKA (reference sequence). V lost 4 bases and J lost 0, with 16 bases in between. CDR3 bases: TGCAGTGCTACAGTCCCGGCCGGGGTCTCCTACAATGAGCAGTTCTTC. Amino acids: CSATVPAGVSYNEQFF.

This clonotype was seen a few times. The J gene is TRBJ2-7, the V gene TRBV4-3; TRBD2 might be the D (5 bases). Germline-derived CDR1 and CDR2 are LGHNA and YSLEER. CDR3 size: 20 residues. With 3 bases removed from V and 5 bases from J, the gap between germline ends came to 32 bases. The CDR3 here is CASSHPVAEIKSYGKDEQYF. For the CDR3, the DNA is TGCGCCAGCAGCCACCCTGTCGCCGAGATTAAATCCTACGGGAAGGACGAGCAGTACTTC.

The rearrangement uses TRBV5-1 and TRBJ1-1; TRBD1 aligns across 8 bases. V lost 4 bases, J lost 4 bases, and 6 bases stayed unmatched. CDR1 and CDR2 (germline): SGHRS, YFSETQ. The CDR3 is 14 amino acids. CDR3 sequence: CASSTNQGATEAFF. CDR3 coding DNA: TGCGCCAGCAGCACTAATCAGGGGGCCACTGAAGCTTTCTTT.

This clonotype was counted a few times. The V gene is TRBV5-5, the J gene TRBJ2-4; 9 bases are a match to TRBD1. This CDR3 is 16 amino acids long. Germline lookup yields CDR1 SGHKS and CDR2 YYEKEE (reference sequence). Trimming cost V 0 bases and J 8 bases; bases outside gene matches: 9. The CDR3 region is CASSLGEGQGSDIQYF. CDR3 sequence (DNA): TGTGCCAGCAGCTTGGGAGAGGGACAGGGCTCTGACATTCAGTACTTC.

This clonotype was counted between two and nine times. The CDR3 is CSASREVVGELFF. CDR3 nucleotides: TGCAGTGCTAGCCGGGAGGTTGTCGGGGAGCTGTTTTTT. The J gene is TRBJ2-2, the V gene TRBV20-1; 7 bases line up with TRBD2. The CDR3 sequence is 13 residues long. V was clipped by 3 bases and J by 7 bases; unmatched bases: 5. Germline V gives CDR1 DFQATT, CDR2 SNEGSKA (reference sequence).